This T cell receptor beta chain was captured by sequencing in a study of OX40 agonist ivuxolimab in advanced cancers. Across the study: In three patients, partial responses were observed, one with hepatocellular carcinoma and two with cutaneous melanoma.

The germline V and J ends were trimmed by 5 bases and 4 bases, with 14 bases remaining between them. The germline CDR1 and CDR2 sequences are SGHTA and FQGNSA. The CDR3 runs 14 residues. On this clone: Its antigen is unknown.

The data were produced by immunoSEQ multiplex PCR, yet TCRdb's version contains in-frame clones alone and is incomplete. The table records about 100,000 clones, over 75% of them present only once. Study-wide results and limits: Average numbers of expanded clones were greater in CD8+ T cells than in CD4+. Among the least clonally expanded were partial responders at 0.1-3.0 mg/kg. Some patients without response likewise showed low normalized clonal expansion.

The chain carries TRBV7-2 and TRBJ1-2; D is perhaps TRBD1 (6 bases). The TCR comes from an adult with an advanced solid tumor such as melanoma, head and neck, liver or kidney cancer. The sequences come from CD4+ or CD8+ T cells sorted from blood, collected in a trial of the OX40 agonist ivuxolimab. The CDR3 reads CASSPNSDSYGYTF. The DNA for the CDR3 is TGTGCCAGCAGCCCGAATTCGGACAGCTATGGCTACACCTTC.